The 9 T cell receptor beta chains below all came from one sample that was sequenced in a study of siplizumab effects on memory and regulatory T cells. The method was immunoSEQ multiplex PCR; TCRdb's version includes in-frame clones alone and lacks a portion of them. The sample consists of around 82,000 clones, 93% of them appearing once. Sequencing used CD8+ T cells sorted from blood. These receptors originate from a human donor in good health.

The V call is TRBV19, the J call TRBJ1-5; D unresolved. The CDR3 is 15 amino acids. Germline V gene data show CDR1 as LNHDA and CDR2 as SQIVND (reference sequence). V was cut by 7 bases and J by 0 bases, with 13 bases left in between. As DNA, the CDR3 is TGTGCCAGTATCAGTCCAGAACTTAGCAATCAGCCCCAGCATTTT. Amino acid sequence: CASISPELSNQPQHF.

CDR3 DNA: TGTGCCAGCACCCTGACAGCACCGGTGGGGGAGCTGTTTTTT. Its translation: CASTLTAPVGELFF. This chain connects TRBV27 to TRBJ2-2; D is possibly TRBD1 (5 bases). V shed 7 bases and J shed 8 bases, with 17 bases lying between them. Germline CDR1 MNHEY, CDR2 SMNVEV (reference sequence). CDR3 length: 14 amino acids.

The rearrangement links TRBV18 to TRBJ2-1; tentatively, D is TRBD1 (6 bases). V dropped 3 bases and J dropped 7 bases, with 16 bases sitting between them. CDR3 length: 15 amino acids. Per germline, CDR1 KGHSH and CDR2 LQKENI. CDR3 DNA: TGTGCCAGCTCACCTATCCTCCAGGGGAAGAATGAGCAGTTCTTC. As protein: CASSPILQGKNEQFF.

The CDR3 DNA reads as TGTGCCAGCAGCTTACAGCCTAGCGGCACAGATACGCAGTATTTT. Translating gives CASSLQPSGTDTQYF. This chain uses TRBV7-6 with TRBJ2-3; TRBD2 is a possible D gene (6 bases). CDR1 and CDR2 (germline): SGHVS, FNYEAQ. The V and J ends lost 2 bases and 1 base respectively, with 10 bases between them. This CDR3 has 15 residues.

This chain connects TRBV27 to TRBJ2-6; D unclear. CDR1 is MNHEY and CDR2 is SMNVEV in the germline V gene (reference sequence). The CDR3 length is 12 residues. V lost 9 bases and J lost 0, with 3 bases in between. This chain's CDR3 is CASGSGANVLTF. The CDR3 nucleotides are TGTGCCAGTGGCTCTGGGGCCAACGTCCTGACTTTC.

The DNA of the CDR3 is TGTGCCAGCAGCCCACCTAGTCAAGAGACCCAGTACTTC. Residues: CASSPPSQETQYF. V and J are TRBV9 and TRBJ2-5, with D uncertain. V gave up 4 bases and J gave up 2 bases, with 9 bases separating them. Germline values: CDR1 SGDLS, CDR2 YYNGEE. The CDR3 is made up of 13 amino acids.

This chain's CDR3 is CASSAAGASGVSPLHPSSYEQYF. The CDR3 DNA reads as TGTGCCAGCAGTGCAGCCGGCGCTAGCGGGGTAAGCCCCCTCCACCCAAGCTCCTACGAGCAGTACTTC. The chain links TRBV6-1 to TRBJ2-7, with TRBD2 identical over 9 bases. The junction had 28 bases not matched to a gene; V was cut back by 4 bases and J by 0 bases. The CDR3 is made up of 23 amino acids. Germline lookup yields CDR1 MNHNS and CDR2 SASEGT.

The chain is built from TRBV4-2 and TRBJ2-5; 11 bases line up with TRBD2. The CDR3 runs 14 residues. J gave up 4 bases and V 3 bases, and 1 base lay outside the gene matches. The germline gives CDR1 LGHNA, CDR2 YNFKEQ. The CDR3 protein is CASSQTSGAETQYF. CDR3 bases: TGTGCCAGCAGCCAGACTAGCGGGGCAGAGACCCAGTACTTC.

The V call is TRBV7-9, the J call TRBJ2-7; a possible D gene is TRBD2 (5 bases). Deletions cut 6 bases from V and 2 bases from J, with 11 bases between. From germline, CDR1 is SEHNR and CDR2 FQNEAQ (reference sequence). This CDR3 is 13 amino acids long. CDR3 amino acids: CASSYPGTYEQYF. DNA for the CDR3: TGTGCCAGCAGTTACCCGGGGACCTACGAGCAGTACTTC.